This passage covers 26 T cell receptor beta chains from one sample sequenced in a study of shared clonotypes between healthy human individuals. Naive CD8 cells were CD45RO-negative, positively selected for CCR7, excluding terminally differentiated effector memory CD45RA+ cells. Data came from immunoSEQ multiplex PCR; TCRdb stores just in-frame clones and leaves some out. The data contain roughly 770,000 clones, roughly 96% of them singletons. Sequenced sample: naive CD8+ T cells sorted from blood. These receptors were obtained from a man aged 25 to 45 in good health.

V is TRBV27 and J is TRBJ2-2; D might be TRBD1 (6 bases). Per the germline V gene, CDR1 is MNHEY and CDR2 is SMNVEV (reference sequence). CDR3 length equals 16 residues. Trimming took 5 bases from V and 7 from J, leaving 20 bases between them. The chain's CDR3 is CASSERDGQKSGELFF. DNA of the CDR3: TGTGCCAGCAGTGAGCGCGACGGACAGAAAAGCGGGGAGCTGTTTTTT.

V is TRBV2 and J is TRBJ2-3; no clear D. The CDR3 is 12 amino acids. The germline V gene encodes CDR1 SNHLY and CDR2 FYNNEI. Trimming stripped 4 bases from V and 7 bases from J, with 9 bases between. Written as DNA, the CDR3 is TGTGCCAGCAGTGGTGAAGCGTATACGCAGTATTTT. As protein: CASSGEAYTQYF.

This clone was picked up one time. The gene calls are TRBV29-1 and TRBJ2-1; 9 nucleotides line up with TRBD2. The germline CDR1 and CDR2 sequences are SQVTM and ANQGSEA. This CDR3 region has 14 residues. After removal of 1 base from V and 5 bases from J, the junction contained 3 bases not matched to a gene. DNA for the CDR3: TGCAGCGTTGAAGGCGGGAGGGCTAACAATGAGCAGTTCTTC. Translating it yields CSVEGGRANNEQFF.

This sequence joins TRBV5-5 and TRBJ1-1, with a possible D match to TRBD1 (5 bases). Germline V gives CDR1 SGHKS, CDR2 YYEKEE (reference sequence). The CDR3 is 14 residues long. V shed 2 bases and J shed 0 bases, with 8 bases lying between them. The CDR3 bases are TGTGCCAGCAGCTTCCAAGGGGTGAACACTGAAGCTTTCTTT. Residues: CASSFQGVNTEAFF.

This chain joins TRBV5-1 and TRBJ1-3; D unclear. Germline V gives CDR1 SGHRS, CDR2 YFSETQ. This CDR3 has 13 amino acids. The V end was cut by 4 bases, the J end by 1 base, with 6 bases between. This CDR3 is CASSHSSGNTIYF. DNA of the CDR3: TGCGCCAGCAGCCACTCTTCTGGAAACACCATATATTTT.

The CDR3 protein is CASRSTGSTEAFF. In DNA, the CDR3 is TGTGCCAGCAGGTCCACAGGCTCCACTGAAGCTTTCTTT. The J gene is TRBJ1-1, the V gene TRBV28; TRBD1 is a possible D gene (5 bases). Germline CDR1 reads MDHEN; CDR2 reads SYDVKM. The CDR3 has 13 amino acids. Trimming pared 6 bases from V and 4 bases from J, leaving 12 bases between.

This chain links TRBV5-1 with TRBJ2-7, with no clear D. V was trimmed by 7 bases and J by 1 base, leaving 15 bases between them. The CDR3 has 14 amino acids. The germline V gene has CDR1 SGHRS and CDR2 YFSETQ. As DNA, the CDR3 is TGCGCCAGCCAGGACGGATCTTTTTCCTACGAGCAGTACTTC. Amino acid sequence: CASQDGSFSYEQYF. The full variable domain, with the rest looked up from reference TRBV5-1 and TRBJ2-7, is KAGVTQTPRYLIKTRGQQVTLSCSPISGHRSVSWYQQTPGQGLQFLFEYFSETQRNKGNFPGRFSGRQFSNSRSEMNVSTLELGDSALYLCASQDGSFSYEQYFGPGTRLTVT.

V is TRBV25-1 and J is TRBJ2-2; D is ambiguous. Germline loops: CDR1 MGHDK, CDR2 SYGVNS. The germline V and J ends were trimmed by 6 bases and 4 bases, with 9 bases remaining between them. The CDR3 spans 13 residues. The CDR3 is CASRNEPTGELFF. CDR3 nucleotide sequence: TGTGCCAGCAGAAATGAACCCACCGGGGAGCTGTTTTTT.

The sample holds a few counts of this clone. The gene calls are TRBV19 and TRBJ2-1; 12 nucleotides match TRBD2. Germline-derived CDR1 and CDR2 are LNHDA and SQIVND (reference sequence). The J segment lost 6 bases and the V segment lost 7 bases, leaving 7 bases of the junction unmatched. This CDR3 region has 15 residues. This CDR3 is CASTPGTSGFNEQFF. CDR3 bases: TGTGCCAGTACCCCCGGGACTAGCGGGTTCAATGAGCAGTTCTTC. Combining the CDR3 with reference TRBV19 and TRBJ2-1 gives the whole variable domain DGGITQSPKYLFRKEGQNVTLSCEQNLNHDAMYWYRQDPGQGLRLIYYSQIVNDFQKGDIAEGYSVSREKKESFPLTVTSAQKNPTAFYLCASTPGTSGFNEQFFGPGTRLTVL.

The gene calls are TRBV2 and TRBJ1-1, with TRBD1 as a possible D gene (5 bases). The CDR3 totals 15 residues. The V gene's germline CDR1 is SNHLY and CDR2 FYNNEI. Trimming removed 3 bases at V and 1 base at J, with 12 bases between. CDR3 nucleotides: TGTGCCAGCAGTGAGGTTGTAGGGGCGAACACTGAAGCTTTCTTT. This gives the protein CASSEVVGANTEAFF.

This rearrangement joins TRBV11-3 to TRBJ2-2; 10 nucleotides align to TRBD2. The CDR3 length is 16 residues. After removal of 5 bases from V and 1 base from J, the junction contained 4 bases not matched to a gene. Germline lookup yields CDR1 SGHNT and CDR2 YENEEA. The CDR3 here is CASSLRLAGNTGELFF. DNA of the CDR3: TGTGCCAGCAGCCTAAGACTAGCGGGGAACACCGGGGAGCTGTTTTTT.

The rearrangement uses TRBV4-1 and TRBJ2-7, with D maybe TRBD2 (5 bases). Deletions cut 0 bases from V and 5 bases from J, with 11 bases between. This CDR3 comprises 14 residues. Germline values: CDR1 MGHRA, CDR2 YSYEKL. The CDR3 region is CASSQDIGNHEQYF. Here the CDR3 DNA reads TGCGCCAGCAGCCAAGATATCGGGAATCACGAGCAGTACTTC.

This clone was seen once. This chain uses TRBV10-1 with TRBJ2-1, with D perhaps matching TRBD2 (6 bases). Deletions cut 5 bases from V and 1 base from J, with 9 bases between. Germline values: CDR1 WNHNN, CDR2 SYGVQD (reference sequence). The CDR3 contains 14 residues. The CDR3 nucleotides read TGCGCCAGCAGTCCCCGGGAGTCCTACAATGAGCAGTTCTTC. Protein product: CASSPRESYNEQFF.

This chain links TRBV4-1 with TRBJ2-5; D remains unclear. This CDR3 has 16 amino acids. V was shortened by 0 bases and J by 5 bases, with 16 bases between the two germline ends. CDR1 and CDR2 from the germline V gene are MGHRA and YSYEKL. The DNA of the CDR3 is TGCGCCAGCAGCCAAGATGATGGATTTTCTTGGGAGACCCAGTACTTC. This gives the protein CASSQDDGFSWETQYF.

The chain combines TRBV27 with TRBJ2-1, with a possible D match to TRBD2 (6 bases). This CDR3 has 14 amino acids. The germline V and J ends were trimmed by 9 bases and 7 bases, with 19 bases remaining between them. The germline V gene encodes CDR1 MNHEY and CDR2 SMNVEV (reference sequence). The DNA of the CDR3 is TGTGCCAGTTCCCCCCGCGGGACTGGGAATGAGCAGTTCTTC. Translation gives CASSPRGTGNEQFF.

The rearrangement links TRBV27 to TRBJ2-7; D not certain. Trimming took off 8 bases at V and 0 bases at J, with 8 bases between the two ends. The germline V gene encodes CDR1 MNHEY and CDR2 SMNVEV (reference sequence). CDR3 length: 12 residues. CDR3 DNA sequence: TGTGCCAGCGGCCACACCTCCTACGAGCAGTACTTC. Translation: CASGHTSYEQYF.

The sample holds one count of this clone. V usage is TRBV11-1 and J usage is TRBJ2-1, with 10 bases matching TRBD1. The CDR3 extends over 16 amino acids. Germline V gives CDR1 SGHAT, CDR2 FQDESV (reference sequence). After removal of 5 bases from V and 4 bases from J, the junction contained 8 bases not matched to a gene. The CDR3 sequence: CASSQPGTGDYNEQFF. The DNA of the CDR3 is TGTGCCAGCAGCCAGCCCGGGACAGGGGATTACAATGAGCAGTTCTTC.

The V and J genes are TRBV27 and TRBJ2-7, with D possibly TRBD1 on 6 matching bases. The CDR3 is made up of 14 amino acids. Trimming left V 8 bases short and J 8 bases short, with 22 bases between. CDR1 is MNHEY, CDR2 SMNVEV, per germline (reference sequence). The CDR3 loop is CASGRSGVPVQQYF. In nucleotides, the CDR3 is TGTGCCAGCGGACGTTCAGGGGTCCCGGTGCAGCAGTACTTC.

With regard to this clone: Other DNA sequences from this sample encode an identical CDR3 as well. J is TRBJ2-2 and V is TRBV7-9; 10 nucleotides line up with TRBD1. The germline V gene has CDR1 SEHNR and CDR2 FQNEAQ (reference sequence). J was trimmed by 7 bases and V by 5 bases; bases with no gene match: 4. This CDR3 contains 14 residues. CDR3 in amino acids: CASSDRGLGGELFF. CDR3 sequence (DNA): TGTGCCAGCAGCGACAGGGGGCTGGGCGGGGAGCTGTTTTTT. Complete variable domain (other parts from reference TRBV7-9 and TRBJ2-2): DTGVSQNPRHKITKRGQNVTFRCDPISEHNRLYWYRQTLGQGPEFLTYFQNEAQLEKSRLLSDRFSAERPKGSFSTLEIQRTEQGDSAMYLCASSDRGLGGELFFGEGSRLTVL.

This clone was detected once. The chain couples TRBV7-9 to TRBJ2-1; D is unclear. Trimming took 2 bases from V and 8 from J, leaving 13 bases between them. The CDR3 length is 14 residues. CDR1 is SEHNR, CDR2 FQNEAQ, per germline (reference sequence). The CDR3 DNA reads TGTGCCAGCAGCTTAATAACGAGACCCCATGAGCAGTTCTTC. As protein: CASSLITRPHEQFF.

The rearrangement uses TRBV5-1 and TRBJ2-7, with 7 bases that match TRBD2. The CDR3 extends over 19 amino acids. The V and J ends lost 0 bases and 0 bases, in that order; junction bases with no gene match: 15. Looked up from germline, CDR1 is SGHRS and CDR2 is YFSETQ. The CDR3 sequence: CASSLEARRALATSYEQYF. CDR3 DNA sequence: TGCGCCAGCAGCTTGGAAGCCAGACGAGCACTAGCGACCTCCTACGAGCAGTACTTC. The full variable domain, completed using reference TRBV5-1 and TRBJ2-7, is KAGVTQTPRYLIKTRGQQVTLSCSPISGHRSVSWYQQTPGQGLQFLFEYFSETQRNKGNFPGRFSGRQFSNSRSEMNVSTLELGDSALYLCASSLEARRALATSYEQYFGPGTRLTVT.

The V gene is TRBV28, the J gene TRBJ1-5; TRBD1 is a possible D gene (6 bases). The CDR3 is made up of 18 amino acids. V gave up 6 bases and J gave up 5 bases, with 26 bases separating them. Germline CDR1 reads MDHEN; CDR2 reads SYDVKM. The CDR3 sequence is CASSPGQGNPWLYQPQHF. As DNA, the CDR3 is TGTGCCAGCAGCCCCGGCCAGGGGAACCCATGGTTGTATCAGCCCCAGCATTTT. The full variable domain, in which reference TRBV28 and TRBJ1-5 provide the parts outside the CDR3, is DVKVTQSSRYLVKRTGEKVFLECVQDMDHENMFWYRQDPGLGLRLIYFSYDVKMKEKGDIPEGYSVSREKKERFSLILESASTNQTSMYLCASSPGQGNPWLYQPQHFGDGTRLSIL.

V usage is TRBV15 and J usage is TRBJ1-5, with TRBD1 as a possible D gene (6 bases). The germline V and J ends were trimmed by 0 bases and 2 bases, with 20 bases remaining between them. Germline values: CDR1 LNHNV, CDR2 YYDKDF (reference sequence). The CDR3 runs 19 residues. The chain's CDR3 is CATSRDGMLQGIGNQPQHF. The CDR3 coding sequence is TGTGCCACCAGCAGAGATGGGATGTTACAGGGAATTGGCAATCAGCCCCAGCATTTT.

This chain joins TRBV9 and TRBJ2-1; no definite D call. Between the trimmed V and J ends, which lost 0 bases and 7 bases, there was a span of 17 bases. Germline values: CDR1 SGDLS, CDR2 YYNGEE. This CDR3 comprises 16 residues. For the CDR3, the DNA is TGTGCCAGCAGCGTAGCAGGTGGGATCCTTGGGAATGAGCAGTTCTTC. It specifies CASSVAGGILGNEQFF.

The chain is built from TRBV6-5 and TRBJ2-7; possible D gene TRBD1, 6 bases. The germline V gene has CDR1 MNHEY and CDR2 SVGAGI. This CDR3 region has 14 residues. With 2 bases removed from V and 5 bases from J, the gap between germline ends came to 13 bases. CDR3 nucleotides: TGTGCCAGCAGTTACCGGCAGGGGAGCGACGAGCAGTACTTC. Encoded protein: CASSYRQGSDEQYF.

This CDR3 reads CASSSPGDRSNEQYF. CDR3 sequence (DNA): TGTGCCAGCAGTTCACCCGGGGACAGGTCCAACGAGCAGTACTTC. This chain joins TRBV28 and TRBJ2-7; the match to TRBD1 covers 8 bases. The CDR3 is 15 residues long. The V segment lost 4 bases and the J segment 5 bases; nucleotides outside the gene matches: 10. Germline CDR1 reads MDHEN; CDR2 reads SYDVKM.